This T cell receptor beta chain was identified in a study of response to subunit inactivated influenza vaccine. TCRdb re-called the RT-PCR reads through MiXCR, storing one row per CDR3 protein. The data hold fewer than 700,000 distinct CDR3 sequences, with 13% observed a single time. This clonotype came up a few times. As yet, its antigen is unknown. Findings of the study overall: It was suggested by the authors that few new T cells are recruited by each seasonal influenza vaccination.

Specimen: PBMCs from blood, collected 40 to 50 days after vaccination. The TCR sequence derives from a man aged 50 to 60 who received an inactivated influenza vaccine.

As DNA, the CDR3 is TGTGCCAGCAGCTTAACGGGCAGGGACGAGCAGTACTTC. Translating it yields CASSLTGRDEQYF. The genes are TRBV7-8 and TRBJ2-7, with D possibly matching TRBD1 (5 bases). This CDR3 has 13 amino acids. CDR1 and CDR2 (germline): SGHVS, FQNEAQ. With 2 bases removed from V and 5 bases from J, the gap between germline ends came to 10 bases. Full variable domain (remainder filled in from reference TRBV7-8 and TRBJ2-7): GAGVSQSPRYKVAKRGQDVALRCDPISGHVSLFWYQQALGQGPEFLTYFQNEAQLDKSGLPSDRFFAERPEGSVSTLKIQRTQQEDSAVYLCASSLTGRDEQYFGPGTRLTVT.